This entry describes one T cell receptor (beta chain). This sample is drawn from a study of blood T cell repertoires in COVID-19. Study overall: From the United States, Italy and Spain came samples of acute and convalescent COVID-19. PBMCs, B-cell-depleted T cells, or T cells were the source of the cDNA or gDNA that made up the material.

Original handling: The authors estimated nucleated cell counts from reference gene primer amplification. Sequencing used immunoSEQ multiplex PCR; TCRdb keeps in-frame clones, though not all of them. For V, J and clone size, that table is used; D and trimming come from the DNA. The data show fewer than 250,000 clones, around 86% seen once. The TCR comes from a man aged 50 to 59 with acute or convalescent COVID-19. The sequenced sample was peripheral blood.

The CDR3 here is CASSPPGQGPKQYF. The CDR3 nucleotides are TGTGCCAGCTCACCGCCGGGACAGGGACCAAAGCAGTACTTC. V gene TRBV18 combines with J gene TRBJ2-7; 9 bases fit TRBD1. The CDR3 sequence is 14 residues long. The J segment lost 8 bases and the V segment lost 3 bases, leaving 8 bases of the junction unmatched. CDR1 is KGHSH and CDR2 is LQKENI in the germline V gene.